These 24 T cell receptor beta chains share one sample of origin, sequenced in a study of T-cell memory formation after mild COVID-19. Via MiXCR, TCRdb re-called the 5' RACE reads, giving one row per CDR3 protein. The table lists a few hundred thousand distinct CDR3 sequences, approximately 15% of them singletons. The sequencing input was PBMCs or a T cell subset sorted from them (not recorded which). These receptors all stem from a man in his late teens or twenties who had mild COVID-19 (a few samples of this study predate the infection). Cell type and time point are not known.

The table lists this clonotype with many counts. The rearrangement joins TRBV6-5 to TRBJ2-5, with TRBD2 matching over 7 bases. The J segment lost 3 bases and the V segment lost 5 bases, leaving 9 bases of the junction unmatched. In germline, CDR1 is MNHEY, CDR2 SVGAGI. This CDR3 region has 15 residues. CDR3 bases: TGTGCCAGCAGTCCTATCACTAGCGTAGAAGAGACCCAGTACTTC. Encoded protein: CASSPITSVEETQYF.

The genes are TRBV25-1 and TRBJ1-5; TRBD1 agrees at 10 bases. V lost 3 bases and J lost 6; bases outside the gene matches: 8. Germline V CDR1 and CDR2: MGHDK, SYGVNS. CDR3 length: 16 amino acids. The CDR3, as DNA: TGTGCCAGCAGTGAGGGGGGACAGGGGATTAGTCAGCCCCAGCATTTT. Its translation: CASSEGGQGISQPQHF.

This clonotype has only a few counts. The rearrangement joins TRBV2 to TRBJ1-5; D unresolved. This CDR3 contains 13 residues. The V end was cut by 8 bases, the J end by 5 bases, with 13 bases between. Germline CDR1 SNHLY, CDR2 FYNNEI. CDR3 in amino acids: CASDLIGDQPQHF. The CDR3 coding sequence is TGTGCCAGCGATCTAATCGGGGATCAGCCCCAGCATTTT.

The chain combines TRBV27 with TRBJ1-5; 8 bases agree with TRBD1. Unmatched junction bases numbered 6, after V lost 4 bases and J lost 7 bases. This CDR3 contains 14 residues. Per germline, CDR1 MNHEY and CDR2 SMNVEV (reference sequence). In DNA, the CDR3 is TGTGCCAGCAGTTCTCTGGGACAGGCCCAGCCCCAGCATTTT. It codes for CASSSLGQAQPQHF.

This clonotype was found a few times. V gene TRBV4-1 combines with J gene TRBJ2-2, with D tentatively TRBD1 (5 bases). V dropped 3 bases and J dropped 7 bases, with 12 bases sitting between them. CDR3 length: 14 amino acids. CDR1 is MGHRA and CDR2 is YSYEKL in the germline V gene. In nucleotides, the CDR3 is TGCGCCAGCAGCCACGCTAGGGGCGGCGGGGAGCTGTTTTTT. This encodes CASSHARGGGELFF.

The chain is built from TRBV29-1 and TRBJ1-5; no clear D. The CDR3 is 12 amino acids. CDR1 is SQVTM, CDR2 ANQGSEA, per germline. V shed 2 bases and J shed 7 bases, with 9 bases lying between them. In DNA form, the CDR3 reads TGCAGCGTTGAAAAGGAGGGACAGCCCCAGCATTTT. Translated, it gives CSVEKEGQPQHF.

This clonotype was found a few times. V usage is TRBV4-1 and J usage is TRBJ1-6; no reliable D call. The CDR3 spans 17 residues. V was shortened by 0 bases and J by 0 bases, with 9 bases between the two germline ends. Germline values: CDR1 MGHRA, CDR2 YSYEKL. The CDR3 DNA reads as TGCGCCAGCAGCCAAGATATAGGATTCTCCTATAATTCACCCCTCCACTTT. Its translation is CASSQDIGFSYNSPLHF.

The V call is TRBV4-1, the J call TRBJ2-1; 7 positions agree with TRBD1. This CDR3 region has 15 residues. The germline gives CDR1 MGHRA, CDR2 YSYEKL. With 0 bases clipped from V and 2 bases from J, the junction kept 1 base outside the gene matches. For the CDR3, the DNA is TGCGCCAGCAGCCAAGAACAGGGGACCTACAATGAGCAGTTCTTC. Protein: CASSQEQGTYNEQFF.

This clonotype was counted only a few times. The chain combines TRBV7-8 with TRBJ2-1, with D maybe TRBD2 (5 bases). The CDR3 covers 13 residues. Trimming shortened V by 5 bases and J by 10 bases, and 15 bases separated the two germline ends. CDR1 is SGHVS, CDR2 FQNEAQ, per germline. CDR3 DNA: TGTGCCAGCAGCGCTCGGGGTCCACGGGAGCAGTTCTTC. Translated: CASSARGPREQFF. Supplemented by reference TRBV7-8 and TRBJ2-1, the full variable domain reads GAGVSQSPRYKVAKRGQDVALRCDPISGHVSLFWYQQALGQGPEFLTYFQNEAQLDKSGLPSDRFFAERPEGSVSTLKIQRTQQEDSAVYLCASSARGPREQFFGPGTRLTVL.

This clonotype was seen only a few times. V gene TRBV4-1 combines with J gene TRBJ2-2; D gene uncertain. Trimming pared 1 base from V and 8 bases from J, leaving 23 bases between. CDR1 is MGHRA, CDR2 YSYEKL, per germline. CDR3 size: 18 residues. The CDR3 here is CASSQAPAELLQWGELFF. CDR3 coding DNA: TGCGCCAGCAGCCAAGCTCCCGCGGAGTTACTTCAGTGGGGGGAGCTGTTTTTT.

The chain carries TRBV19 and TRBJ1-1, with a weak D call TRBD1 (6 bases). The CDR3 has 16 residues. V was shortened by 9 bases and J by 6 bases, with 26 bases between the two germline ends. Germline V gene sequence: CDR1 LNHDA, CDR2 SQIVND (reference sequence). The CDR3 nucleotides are TGTGCCAGCCACCCCCGGTGGGGGGCTAACGTCGCTGAAGCTTTCTTT. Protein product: CASHPRWGANVAEAFF.

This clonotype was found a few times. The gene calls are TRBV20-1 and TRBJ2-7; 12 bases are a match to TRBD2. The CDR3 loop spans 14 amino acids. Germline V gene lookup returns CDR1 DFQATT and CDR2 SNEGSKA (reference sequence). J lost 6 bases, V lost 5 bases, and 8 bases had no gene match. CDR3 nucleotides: TGCAGTGCTCCCAGGACTAGCGGGGAGACCGAGCAGTACTTC. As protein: CSAPRTSGETEQYF.

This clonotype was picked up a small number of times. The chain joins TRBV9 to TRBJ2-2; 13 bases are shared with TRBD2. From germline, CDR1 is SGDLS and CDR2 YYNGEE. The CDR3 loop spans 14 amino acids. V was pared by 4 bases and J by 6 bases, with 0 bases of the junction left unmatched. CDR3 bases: TGTGCCAGCAGCACTAGCGGGGGGGCCGGGGAGCTGTTTTTT. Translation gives CASSTSGGAGELFF.

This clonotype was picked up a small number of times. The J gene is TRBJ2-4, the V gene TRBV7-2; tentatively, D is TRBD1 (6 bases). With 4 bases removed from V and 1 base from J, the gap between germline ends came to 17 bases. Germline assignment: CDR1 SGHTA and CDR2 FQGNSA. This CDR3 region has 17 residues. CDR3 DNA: TGTGCCAGCAGCTACATCGTAGGTGGGGGCGCCAAAAACATTCAGTACTTC. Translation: CASSYIVGGGAKNIQYF. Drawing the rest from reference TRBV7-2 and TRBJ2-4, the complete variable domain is GAGVSQSPSNKVTEKGKDVELRCDPISGHTALYWYRQSLGQGLEFLIYFQGNSAPDKSGLPSDRFSAERTGGSVSTLTIQRTQQEDSAVYLCASSYIVGGGAKNIQYFGAGTRLSVL.

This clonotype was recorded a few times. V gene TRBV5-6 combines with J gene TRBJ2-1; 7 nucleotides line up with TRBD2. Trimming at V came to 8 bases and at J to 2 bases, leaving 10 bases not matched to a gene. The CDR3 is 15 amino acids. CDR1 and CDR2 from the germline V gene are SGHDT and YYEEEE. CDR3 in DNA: TGTGCCAGTAAAACCGGGACTACTACCTACAATGAGCAGTTCTTC. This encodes CASKTGTTTYNEQFF.

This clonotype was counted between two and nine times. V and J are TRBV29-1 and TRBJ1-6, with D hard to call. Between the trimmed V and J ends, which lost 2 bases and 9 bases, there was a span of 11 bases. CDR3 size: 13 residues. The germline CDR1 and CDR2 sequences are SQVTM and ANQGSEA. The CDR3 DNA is TGCAGCGTTGAACTTGTTTCGGGTTCACCCCTCCACTTT. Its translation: CSVELVSGSPLHF.

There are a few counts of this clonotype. CDR3 coding DNA: TGCGCCAGCAGCCACAGTATTGTAGCGGGGGAACAGGATCAGACCCAGTACTTC. Its protein product is CASSHSIVAGEQDQTQYF. The chain has TRBV4-1 and TRBJ2-5; 9 nucleotides agree with TRBD2. J gave up 6 bases and V 3 bases, and 17 bases lay outside the gene matches. Germline values: CDR1 MGHRA, CDR2 YSYEKL. The CDR3 consists of 18 residues.

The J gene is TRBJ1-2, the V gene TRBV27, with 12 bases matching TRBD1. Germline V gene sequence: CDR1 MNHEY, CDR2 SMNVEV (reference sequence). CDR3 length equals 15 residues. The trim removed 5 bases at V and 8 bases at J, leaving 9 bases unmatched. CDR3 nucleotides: TGTGCCAGCAGTCCCGGGACAGGGGGCGCTGAGGGCTACACCTTC. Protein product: CASSPGTGGAEGYTF.

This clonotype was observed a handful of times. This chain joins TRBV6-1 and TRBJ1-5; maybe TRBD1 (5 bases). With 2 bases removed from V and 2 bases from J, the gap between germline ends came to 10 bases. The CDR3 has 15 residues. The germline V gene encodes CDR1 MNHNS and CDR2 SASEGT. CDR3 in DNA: TGTGCCAGCAGTGAACAGGGATATGGCAATCAGCCCCAGCATTTT. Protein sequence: CASSEQGYGNQPQHF.

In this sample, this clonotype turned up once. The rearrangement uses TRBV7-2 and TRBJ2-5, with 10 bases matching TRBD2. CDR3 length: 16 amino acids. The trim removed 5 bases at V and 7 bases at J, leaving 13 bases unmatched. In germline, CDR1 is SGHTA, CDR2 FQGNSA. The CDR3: CASSASGTSVLGTQYF. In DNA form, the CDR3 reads TGTGCCAGCAGCGCCTCCGGGACTAGCGTGTTGGGGACCCAGTACTTC.

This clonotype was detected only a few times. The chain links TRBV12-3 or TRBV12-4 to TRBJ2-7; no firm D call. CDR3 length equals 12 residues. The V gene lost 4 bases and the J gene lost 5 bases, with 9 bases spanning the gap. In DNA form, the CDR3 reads TGTGCCAGCAGTTCCATGATCCACGAGCAGTACTTC. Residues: CASSSMIHEQYF.

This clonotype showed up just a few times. CDR3 DNA: TGTGCCAGCTCCACAGGGGAATACAATGAGCAGTTCTTC. Its translation is CASSTGEYNEQFF. The V and J genes are TRBV6-6 and TRBJ2-1, with 7 positions matching TRBD1. This CDR3 has 13 residues. Germline CDR1 and CDR2: MNHNY and SVGAGI (reference sequence). V gave up 8 bases and J gave up 4 bases; unmatched junction bases: 5.

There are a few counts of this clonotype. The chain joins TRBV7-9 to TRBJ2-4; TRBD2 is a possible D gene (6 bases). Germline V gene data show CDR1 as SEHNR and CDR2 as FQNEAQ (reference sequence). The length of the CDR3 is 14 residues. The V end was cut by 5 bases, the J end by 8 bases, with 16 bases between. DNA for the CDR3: TGTGCCAGCAGCCCTCCGGGGGTTCCAGACATTCAGTACTTC. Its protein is CASSPPGVPDIQYF. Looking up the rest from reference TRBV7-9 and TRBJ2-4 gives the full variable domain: DTGVSQNPRHKITKRGQNVTFRCDPISEHNRLYWYRQTLGQGPEFLTYFQNEAQLEKSRLLSDRFSAERPKGSFSTLEIQRTEQGDSAMYLCASSPPGVPDIQYFGAGTRLSVL.

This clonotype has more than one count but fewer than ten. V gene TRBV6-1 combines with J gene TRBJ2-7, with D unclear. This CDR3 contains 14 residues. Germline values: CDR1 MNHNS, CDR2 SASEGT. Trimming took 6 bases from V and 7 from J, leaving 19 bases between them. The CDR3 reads CASSNLDGFWEQYF. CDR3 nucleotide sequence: TGTGCCAGCAGCAACCTAGACGGGTTCTGGGAGCAGTACTTC.